This entry features one T cell receptor beta chain sequence. Germline CDR1 and CDR2: SEHNR and FQNEAQ (reference sequence). Between the trimmed V and J ends, which lost 0 bases and 0 bases, there was a span of 6 bases. This CDR3 is 15 amino acids long. Using immunoSEQ multiplex PCR, the repertoire was profiled, and TCRdb retains in-frame clones only, with some absent. Among 110,000 or so clones listed, over 80% were seen once. The data stem from a study of T cells after somatic rescue of genetic block. The chain recombines TRBV7-9 with TRBJ1-3; unclear D gene. What was sequenced was peripheral blood mononuclear cells (PBMCs). This clonotype was obtained from a woman between 18 and 29 years old. DNA of the CDR3: TGTGCCAGCAGCTTAGCGGGTAGCTCTGGAAACACCATATATTTT. This gives the protein CASSLAGSSGNTIYF.